This T cell receptor (beta chain) was sequenced during a study of CD8+CD57+ T cells in acquired aplastic anemia. Study at large: Sorted cells (CD4+ and CD8+) yielded DNA amounts that averaged around 3.5 ug.

TCR beta VDJ and CDR3 profiles were obtained from a genomic DNA template. TCRdb recomputed calls from the reads with MiXCR, one row per CDR3 protein. Of more than 150,000 distinct CDR3 sequences listed, around 45% are singletons. Previously, flow cytometry had revealed CD8+CD57+ cell expansion in the patients chosen for sequencing. As for this clonotype: Antigen: not known. This may come from a read error, since a much larger clone is one base off.

The study's findings and limits: Around 27 CD8+ CDR3 sequences occurred in both the patients and the controls.

Germline V gene data show CDR1 as SGHNT and CDR2 as YENEEA. V gave up 6 bases and J gave up 1 base, with 12 bases separating them. The CDR3 has 15 residues. The sequence was collected from a human donor with aplastic anemia. The V gene is TRBV11-3, the J gene TRBJ2-2, with a weak D call TRBD2 (5 bases). Sequenced: sorted CD4+, CD8+, or CD8+CD57+ T cells (not recorded which) from PBMCs. The CDR3 bases are TGTGCCAGCAGGCTCACGCGGGTGAACACCGGGGAGCTGTTTTTT. This gives the protein CASRLTRVNTGELFF.